Here is one T cell receptor beta chain with its context. The antigen is unknown. These data belong to a study of T-cell memory formation after mild COVID-19. Broader study findings: The study found contracting CD4+ clones mainly in CM and EM and contracting CD8+ clones in EMRA.

V lost 2 bases, J lost 5 bases, and 7 bases lay in between. Germline V lookup: CDR1 KGHSH, CDR2 LQKENI. The CDR3 has 13 residues. TCRdb re-called the 5' RACE reads with MiXCR, one entry per CDR3 protein. The repertoire holds about 210,000 distinct CDR3 sequences, with under 12% as singletons. Material: PBMCs or a T cell subset sorted from them (not recorded which). The chain employs TRBV18 and TRBJ2-1; the D gene is possibly TRBD1 (6 bases). This receptor was obtained from a man aged 18 to 30 who had mild COVID-19 (a few samples of this study predate the infection). Cell type and time point are not known. DNA of the CDR3: TGTGCCAGCTCACCATACAGGGACAATGAGCAGTTCTTC. It encodes CASSPYRDNEQFF.